The 29 T cell receptor beta chains in this list originate from one sample, sequenced in a study of tissue T cells after allogeneic stem cell transplantation. The data were produced by immunoSEQ multiplex PCR, yet TCRdb's version contains in-frame clones alone and is incomplete. The sample yields roughly 25,000 clones, about 90% seen once. Sample: blood, taken before transplantation. The receptor set was obtained from a male donor at least 60 years old who later had graft-versus-host disease after an allogeneic stem cell transplant.

The V call is TRBV7-2, the J call TRBJ1-5; D not certain. In germline, CDR1 is SGHTA, CDR2 FQGNSA. The CDR3 length is 14 residues. V was clipped by 5 bases and J by 3 bases, with 11 bases between them. The CDR3 is CASSQRRSNQPQHF. The DNA for the CDR3 is TGTGCCAGCAGCCAGAGACGGTCCAATCAGCCCCAGCATTTT.

The chain recombines TRBV28 with TRBJ1-4; maybe TRBD1 (6 bases). Germline assignment: CDR1 MDHEN and CDR2 SYDVKM. V was shortened by 4 bases and J by 6 bases, with 9 bases between the two germline ends. The CDR3 spans 13 residues. The CDR3 loop is CASSWGADEKLFF. The CDR3 DNA follows: TGTGCCAGCAGTTGGGGGGCGGATGAAAAACTGTTTTTT.

The chain is built from TRBV30 and TRBJ1-1; D is unclear. Trimming cost V 2 bases and J 5 bases, with 6 bases left between them. Germline V CDR1 and CDR2: GTSNPN, SVGIG (reference sequence). This CDR3 is built from 11 residues. The DNA for the CDR3 is TGTGCCTGGAGTAGGCGGACTGAAGCTTTCTTT. Translation gives CAWSRRTEAFF. Full variable domain (outside the CDR3, taken from reference TRBV30 and TRBJ1-1): SQTIHQWPATLVQPVGSPLSLECTVEGTSNPNLYWYRQAAGRGLQLLFYSVGIGQISSEVPQNLSASRPQDRQFILSSKKLLLSDSGFYLCAWSRRTEAFFGQGTRLTVV.

The chain's CDR3 is CASSLPGGPTDTQYF. The CDR3 DNA sequence: TGTGCCAGCTCACTACCCGGGGGCCCCACAGATACGCAGTATTTT. The V call is TRBV18, the J call TRBJ2-3; the D gene could be TRBD1 or TRBD2 (6 bases each). The V end was cut by 4 bases, the J end by 2 bases, with 13 bases between. The germline CDR1 and CDR2 sequences are KGHSH and LQKENI. This CDR3 is built from 15 residues.

This chain uses TRBV28 with TRBJ2-1, with 8 bases fitting TRBD2. The V gene's germline CDR1 is MDHEN and CDR2 SYDVKM. The CDR3 contains 15 residues. The trim removed 8 bases at V and 3 bases at J, leaving 9 bases unmatched. The DNA of the CDR3 is TGTGCCAGCCCAAAAGGACTAGCAGACTACAATGAGCAGTTCTTC. The encoded protein is CASPKGLADYNEQFF.

This chain connects TRBV5-4 to TRBJ2-1; TRBD2 agrees at 8 bases. CDR1 is SGHNT and CDR2 is YYREEE in the germline V gene (reference sequence). V was clipped by 3 bases and J by 7 bases; unmatched bases: 12. There are 16 residues in the CDR3. The CDR3 nucleotides are TGTGCCAGCAGCTCGGGGGGGGGCGGAAGGAGGAATGAGCAGTTCTTC. Translation: CASSSGGGGRRNEQFF.

The chain uses TRBV5-1 and TRBJ2-7; TRBD2 aligns across 7 bases. J was trimmed by 3 bases and V by 5 bases; bases with no gene match: 11. Germline V CDR1 and CDR2: SGHRS, YFSETQ. The CDR3 contains 15 residues. CDR3 coding DNA: TGCGCCAGCAGGGCGTCTGAGCGGGGCCTCTACGAGCAGTACTTC. This gives the protein CASRASERGLYEQYF.

The chain combines TRBV5-5 with TRBJ1-5; 7 nucleotides align to TRBD1. The germline V gene encodes CDR1 SGHKS and CDR2 YYEKEE (reference sequence). The CDR3 totals 15 residues. The J segment lost 7 bases and the V segment lost 0 bases, leaving 7 bases of the junction unmatched. This CDR3 reads CASSLVAGGLQPQHF. As DNA, the CDR3 is TGTGCCAGCAGCTTGGTGGCAGGGGGACTGCAGCCCCAGCATTTT.

This sequence joins TRBV18 and TRBJ1-5, with 11 bases lining up with TRBD1. J gave up 5 bases and V 2 bases, and 2 bases lay outside the gene matches. The CDR3 loop spans 15 amino acids. The germline V gene has CDR1 KGHSH and CDR2 LQKENI. In nucleotides, the CDR3 is TGTGCCAGCTCACCAGGGGGACAGGGGGATCAGCCCCAGCATTTT. This encodes CASSPGGQGDQPQHF.

The chain recombines TRBV10-3 with TRBJ1-2; D unclear. There are 15 residues in the CDR3. The germline CDR1 and CDR2 sequences are ENHRY and SYGVKD. Trimming left V 0 bases short and J 6 bases short, with 14 bases between. CDR3 DNA: TGTGCCATCAGTGAGTCTCCCCAGGTTTATGATGGCTACACCTTC. This encodes CAISESPQVYDGYTF.

The chain links TRBV27 to TRBJ1-5, with 8 bases identical to TRBD1. CDR3 size: 15 residues. J gave up 4 bases and V 6 bases, and 8 bases lay outside the gene matches. Germline V gene lookup returns CDR1 MNHEY and CDR2 SMNVEV (reference sequence). CDR3 region: CASSSDRGQNQPQHF. In nucleotides, the CDR3 is TGTGCCAGCAGCTCCGACAGGGGTCAAAATCAGCCCCAGCATTTT.

This chain links TRBV2 with TRBJ1-2; D possibly corresponds to TRBD1 (5 bases). V was shortened by 3 bases and J by 2 bases, with 7 bases between the two germline ends. CDR1 is SNHLY, CDR2 FYNNEI, per germline. CDR3 length: 13 residues. CDR3 protein: CASSDSGNYGYTF. For the CDR3, the DNA is TGTGCCAGCAGTGATTCAGGGAACTATGGCTACACCTTC.

This chain joins TRBV5-1 and TRBJ2-7; D might be TRBD2 (7 bases). Trimming pared 4 bases from V and 5 bases from J, leaving 19 bases between. Germline assignment: CDR1 SGHRS and CDR2 YFSETQ. The CDR3 sequence is 15 residues long. CDR3 loop: CASSPLGGRGDEQYF. Here the CDR3 DNA reads TGCGCCAGCAGCCCGCTCGGGGGGCGCGGCGACGAGCAGTACTTC.

V and J are TRBV5-1 and TRBJ2-5; maybe TRBD1 (6 bases). Germline V gives CDR1 SGHRS, CDR2 YFSETQ. The CDR3 is made up of 13 amino acids. V lost 2 bases to trimming and J lost 4 bases, with 9 bases between them. The CDR3 region is CASSLTGPETQYF. The CDR3 DNA reads as TGCGCCAGCAGCTTAACAGGGCCAGAGACCCAGTACTTC.

The rearrangement links TRBV7-9 to TRBJ1-5; no firm D call. The CDR3 totals 13 residues. Germline values: CDR1 SEHNR, CDR2 FQNEAQ (reference sequence). Between the trimmed V and J ends, which lost 4 bases and 8 bases, there was a span of 12 bases. The CDR3 here is CASSSHWGEPQHF. The CDR3 DNA follows: TGTGCCAGCAGCTCACACTGGGGAGAGCCCCAGCATTTT.

The rearrangement uses TRBV5-1 and TRBJ1-1; no reliable D call. The CDR3 sequence is 14 residues long. Germline V gene data show CDR1 as SGHRS and CDR2 as YFSETQ. Trimming removed 4 bases at V and 0 bases at J, with 10 bases between. The CDR3 sequence is CASSTDRMNTEAFF. The DNA for the CDR3 is TGCGCCAGCAGCACGGATAGAATGAACACTGAAGCTTTCTTT.

The chain links TRBV9 to TRBJ1-2, with D possibly TRBD1 on 6 matching bases. V shed 6 bases and J shed 1 base, with 16 bases lying between them. Germline V gene data show CDR1 as SGDLS and CDR2 as YYNGEE. The length of the CDR3 is 15 residues. The CDR3 DNA reads as TGTGCCAGCAAGGGGGAGTTGATATATAACTATGGCTACACCTTC. This gives the protein CASKGELIYNYGYTF.

The chain combines TRBV6-2 or TRBV6-3 with TRBJ2-2; D unresolved. CDR1 and CDR2 (germline): MNHEY, SVGEGT. V dropped 2 bases and J dropped 6 bases, with 16 bases sitting between them. This CDR3 contains 16 residues. CDR3: CASSYGILVGPGELFF. In DNA, the CDR3 is TGTGCCAGCAGTTACGGGATTTTGGTCGGTCCCGGGGAGCTGTTTTTT.

The CDR3 region has the DNA TGCAGTGCTAGTATTTCTAGCGAGTGGGGGGCAGATACGCAGTATTTT. It specifies CSASISSEWGADTQYF. V usage is TRBV20-1 and J usage is TRBJ2-3; the D gene is possibly TRBD2 (6 bases). Germline V lookup: CDR1 DFQATT, CDR2 SNEGSKA (reference sequence). The CDR3 has 16 residues. V shed 3 bases and J shed 4 bases, with 20 bases lying between them.

V and J are TRBV6-5 and TRBJ2-1; 7 bases are a match to TRBD1. CDR3 size: 13 residues. V shed 5 bases, J shed 8 bases, and the junction held 6 bases outside the gene matches. The V gene's germline CDR1 is MNHEY and CDR2 SVGAGI. The CDR3 region is CASSTGQPHEQFF. CDR3 sequence (DNA): TGTGCCAGCAGTACGGGACAGCCCCATGAGCAGTTCTTC.

The V call is TRBV6-2 or TRBV6-3, the J call TRBJ1-5; D gene uncertain. V was clipped by 0 bases and J by 11 bases, with 5 bases between them. The CDR3 is made up of 11 amino acids. Germline-derived CDR1 and CDR2 are MNHEY and SVGEGT. In nucleotides, the CDR3 is TGTGCCAGCAGTTACTCCGGGGCCCAGCATTTT. Its protein is CASSYSGAQHF.

This clone was seen once. The chain couples TRBV2 to TRBJ2-5; possibly TRBD2 for D (7 bases). Trimming removed 5 bases from V and 5 bases from J, with 21 bases in between. The length of the CDR3 is 16 residues. CDR1 and CDR2 from the germline V gene are SNHLY and FYNNEI. The CDR3 bases are TGTGCCAGCAGTCAATCGCGGGGGCGGGGGTTGGAGACCCAGTACTTC. It translates to CASSQSRGRGLETQYF.

The rearrangement links TRBV7-2 to TRBJ1-2; TRBD1 aligns across 9 bases. Germline CDR1 SGHTA, CDR2 FQGNSA. V lost 3 bases to trimming and J lost 2 bases; unmatched junction nucleotides: 13. The CDR3 runs 18 residues. The CDR3, as DNA: TGTGCCAGCAGCTTGGGGACAGGGCTCCCAACGGAAAACTATGGCTACACCTTC. It specifies CASSLGTGLPTENYGYTF.

The chain has TRBV10-3 and TRBJ1-4, with D possibly matching TRBD1 (5 bases). Per the germline V gene, CDR1 is ENHRY and CDR2 is SYGVKD. This CDR3 is built from 13 residues. Deletions cut 6 bases from V and 8 bases from J, with 13 bases between. CDR3 protein: CAIRGEVGEKLFF. The CDR3 nucleotides are TGTGCCATCAGAGGGGAAGTGGGAGAAAAACTGTTTTTT.

This sequence joins TRBV28 and TRBJ1-3; 7 bases agree with TRBD1. CDR1 and CDR2 from the germline V gene are MDHEN and SYDVKM. CDR3 length: 15 residues. Losses at the gene ends were 6 bases for V and 2 bases for J; bases not matched to a gene: 7. The CDR3 nucleotides read TGTGCCAGCAGCCAGGGGGGTCTCGCTGGAAACACCATATATTTT. This gives the protein CASSQGGLAGNTIYF.

In this sample, this clone turned up once. The gene calls are TRBV12-3 or TRBV12-4 and TRBJ2-5; D might be TRBD1 or TRBD2, each matching 5 bases. V was shortened by 3 bases and J by 4 bases, with 9 bases between the two germline ends. This CDR3 contains 13 residues. The DNA of the CDR3 is TGTGCCAGCAGTTTCGCAGGGAGAGAGACCCAGTACTTC. It specifies CASSFAGRETQYF.

The chain recombines TRBV6-4 with TRBJ1-1, with a tentative D call TRBD1 (6 bases). The ends were cut back, 6 bases at V and 11 bases at J, with 16 bases in the middle. The CDR3 spans 12 residues. Per the germline V gene, CDR1 is MRHNA and CDR2 is SNTAGT. The CDR3 DNA reads TGTGCCAGCAGAGCCGAGGGGGGGAGTGCTTTCTTT. This codes for CASRAEGGSAFF.

This clone has just a few counts. V and J are TRBV12-3 or TRBV12-4 and TRBJ2-1, with D tentatively TRBD1 (5 bases). Trimming took 8 bases from V and 8 from J, leaving 16 bases between them. The CDR3 loop spans 13 amino acids. This chain's CDR3 is CASQSQGIDEQFF. CDR3 bases: TGTGCCAGCCAATCCCAGGGCATTGATGAGCAGTTCTTC.

In this sample, this clone turned up once. The rearrangement joins TRBV7-9 to TRBJ2-7, with D unresolved. Germline CDR1 SEHNR, CDR2 FQNEAQ (reference sequence). The CDR3 is 11 residues long. With 7 bases removed from V and 6 bases from J, the gap between germline ends came to 10 bases. This chain's CDR3 is CASTRWGEQYF. The CDR3, as DNA: TGTGCCAGCACCCGATGGGGCGAGCAGTACTTC.